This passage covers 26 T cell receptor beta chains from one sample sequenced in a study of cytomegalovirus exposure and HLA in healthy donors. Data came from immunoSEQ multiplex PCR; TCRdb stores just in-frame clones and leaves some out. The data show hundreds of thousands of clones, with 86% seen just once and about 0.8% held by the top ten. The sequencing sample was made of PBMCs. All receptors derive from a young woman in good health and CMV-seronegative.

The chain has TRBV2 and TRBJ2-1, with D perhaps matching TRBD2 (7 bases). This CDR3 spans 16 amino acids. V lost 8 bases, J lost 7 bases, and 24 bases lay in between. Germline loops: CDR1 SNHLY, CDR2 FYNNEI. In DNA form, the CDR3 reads TGTGCCAGCCCCACTGACCCTCTGCGGGGGCAGAATGAGCAGTTCTTC. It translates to CASPTDPLRGQNEQFF. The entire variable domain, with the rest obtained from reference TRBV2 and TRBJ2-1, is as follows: EPEVTQTPSHQVTQMGQEVILRCVPISNHLYFYWYRQILGQKVEFLVSFYNNEISEKSEIFDDQFSVERPDGSNFTLKIRSTKLEDSAMYFCASPTDPLRGQNEQFFGPGTRLTVL.

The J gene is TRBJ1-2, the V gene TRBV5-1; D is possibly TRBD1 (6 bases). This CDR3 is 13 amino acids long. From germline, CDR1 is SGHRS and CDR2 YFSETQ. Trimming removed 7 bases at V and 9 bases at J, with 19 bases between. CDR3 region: CASDFTGPNSYTF. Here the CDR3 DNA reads TGCGCCAGCGATTTTACAGGGCCAAATAGCTACACCTTC.

The DNA for the CDR3 is TGTGCCAGCAGCTTAGGAAGGGTAGCGGGAGTAATTCGGAGTGAGCAGTTCTTC. It codes for CASSLGRVAGVIRSEQFF. The chain combines TRBV7-2 with TRBJ2-1; 9 bases line up with TRBD2. J lost 9 bases, V lost 1 base, and 16 bases had no gene match. The CDR3 totals 18 residues. Per the germline V gene, CDR1 is SGHTA and CDR2 is FQGNSA.

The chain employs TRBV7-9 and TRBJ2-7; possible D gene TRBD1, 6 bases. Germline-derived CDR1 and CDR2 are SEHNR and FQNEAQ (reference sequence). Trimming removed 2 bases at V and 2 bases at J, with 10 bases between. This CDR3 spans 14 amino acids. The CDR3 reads CASSLRDNPYEQYF. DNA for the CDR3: TGTGCCAGCAGCTTAAGGGACAACCCCTACGAGCAGTACTTC. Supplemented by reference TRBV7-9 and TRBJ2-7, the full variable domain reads DTGVSQNPRHKITKRGQNVTFRCDPISEHNRLYWYRQTLGQGPEFLTYFQNEAQLEKSRLLSDRFSAERPKGSFSTLEIQRTEQGDSAMYLCASSLRDNPYEQYFGPGTRLTVT.

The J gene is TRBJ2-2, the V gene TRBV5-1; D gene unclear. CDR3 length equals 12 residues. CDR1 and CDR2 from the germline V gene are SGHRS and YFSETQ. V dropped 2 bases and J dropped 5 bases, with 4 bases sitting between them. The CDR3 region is CASSLQTGELFF. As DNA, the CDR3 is TGCGCCAGCAGCTTACAAACCGGGGAGCTGTTTTTT.

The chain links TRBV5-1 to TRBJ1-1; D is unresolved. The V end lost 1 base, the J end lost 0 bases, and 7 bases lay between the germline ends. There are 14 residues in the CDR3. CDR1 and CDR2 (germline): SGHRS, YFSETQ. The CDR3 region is CASSLRGVNTEAFF. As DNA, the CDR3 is TGCGCCAGCAGCTTGAGAGGCGTGAACACTGAAGCTTTCTTT.

CDR3 DNA sequence: TGTGCCAGCAGCTCGGGACTAGCGGGAGTTGGGCAAGAGACCCAGTACTTC. Its translation: CASSSGLAGVGQETQYF. V is TRBV11-2 and J is TRBJ2-5, with TRBD2 matching over 14 bases. The germline CDR1 and CDR2 sequences are SGHAT and FQNNGV. V lost 4 bases to trimming and J lost 2 bases; unmatched junction nucleotides: 6. The CDR3 contains 17 residues. Drawing the rest from reference TRBV11-2 and TRBJ2-5, the complete variable domain is EAGVAQSPRYKIIEKRQSVAFWCNPISGHATLYWYQQILGQGPKLLIQFQNNGVVDDSQLPKDRFSAERLKGVDSTLKIQPAKLEDSAVYLCASSSGLAGVGQETQYFGPGTRLLVL.

The CDR3 sequence is CASSSGPYEQYF. The CDR3 region has the DNA TGTGCCAGCAGTTCGGGTCCCTACGAGCAGTACTTC. This chain uses TRBV7-9 with TRBJ2-7; D unresolved. From germline, CDR1 is SEHNR and CDR2 FQNEAQ (reference sequence). Trimming took off 6 bases at V and 2 bases at J, with 8 bases between the two ends. This CDR3 spans 12 amino acids.

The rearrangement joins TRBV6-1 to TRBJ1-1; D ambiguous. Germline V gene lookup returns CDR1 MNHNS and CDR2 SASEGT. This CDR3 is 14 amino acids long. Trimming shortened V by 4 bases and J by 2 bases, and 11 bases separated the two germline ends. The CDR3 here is CASSADTVNTEAFF. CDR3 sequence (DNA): TGTGCCAGCAGTGCCGATACAGTAAACACTGAAGCTTTCTTT.

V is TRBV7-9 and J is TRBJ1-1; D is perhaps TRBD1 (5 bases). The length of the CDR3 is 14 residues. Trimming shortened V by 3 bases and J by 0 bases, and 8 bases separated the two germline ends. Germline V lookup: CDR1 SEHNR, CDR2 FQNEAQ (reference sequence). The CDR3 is CASSFGGMNTEAFF. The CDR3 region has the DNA TGTGCCAGCAGCTTCGGGGGGATGAACACTGAAGCTTTCTTT.

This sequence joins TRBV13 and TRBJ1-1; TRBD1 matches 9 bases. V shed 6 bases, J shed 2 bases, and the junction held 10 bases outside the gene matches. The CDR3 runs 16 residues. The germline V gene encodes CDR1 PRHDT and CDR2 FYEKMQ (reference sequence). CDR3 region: CASRGVGTGINTEAFF. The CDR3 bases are TGTGCCAGCAGAGGGGTTGGGACAGGGATTAACACTGAAGCTTTCTTT.

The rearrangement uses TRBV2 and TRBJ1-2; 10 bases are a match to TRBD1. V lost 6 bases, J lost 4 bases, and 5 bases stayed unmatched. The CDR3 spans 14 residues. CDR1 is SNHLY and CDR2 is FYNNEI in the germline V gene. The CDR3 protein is CASRRTGGSYGYTF. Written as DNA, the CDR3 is TGTGCCAGCAGACGGACAGGGGGGAGCTATGGCTACACCTTC.

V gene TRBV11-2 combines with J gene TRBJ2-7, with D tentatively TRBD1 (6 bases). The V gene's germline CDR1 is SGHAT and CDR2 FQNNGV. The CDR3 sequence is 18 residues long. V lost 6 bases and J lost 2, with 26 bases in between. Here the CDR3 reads CASRPLGGDRPSAYEQYF. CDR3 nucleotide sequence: TGTGCCAGCAGGCCTCTGGGCGGAGACAGGCCGTCCGCCTACGAGCAGTACTTC.

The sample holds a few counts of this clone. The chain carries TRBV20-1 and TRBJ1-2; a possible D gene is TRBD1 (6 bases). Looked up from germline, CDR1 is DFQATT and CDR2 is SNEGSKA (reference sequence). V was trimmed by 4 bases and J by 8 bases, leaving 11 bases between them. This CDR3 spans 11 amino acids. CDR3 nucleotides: TGCAGTGCTAATGGACAGTACGGCTACACCTTC. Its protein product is CSANGQYGYTF.

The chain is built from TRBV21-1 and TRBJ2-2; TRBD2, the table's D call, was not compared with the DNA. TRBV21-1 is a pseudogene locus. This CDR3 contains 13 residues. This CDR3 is CASSPRRAGELFF. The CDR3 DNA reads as TGTGCCAGCAGCCCCCGGCGGGCCGGGGAGCTGTTTTTT.

CDR3 nucleotide sequence: TGCGCCAGCAGCCAGACTCGGACGGGACAACATGGCTACACCTTC. It translates to CASSQTRTGQHGYTF. This chain links TRBV4-1 with TRBJ1-2; a weak D match, TRBD1 (6 bases). The CDR3 loop spans 15 amino acids. Trimming shortened V by 3 bases and J by 6 bases, and 17 bases separated the two germline ends. Germline loops: CDR1 MGHRA, CDR2 YSYEKL.

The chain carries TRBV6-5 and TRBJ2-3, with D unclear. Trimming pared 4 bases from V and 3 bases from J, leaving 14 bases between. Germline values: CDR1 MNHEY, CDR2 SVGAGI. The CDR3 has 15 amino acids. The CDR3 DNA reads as TGTGCCAGCAGTTCCTACTCGAGTCGGACAGATACGCAGTATTTT. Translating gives CASSSYSSRTDTQYF.

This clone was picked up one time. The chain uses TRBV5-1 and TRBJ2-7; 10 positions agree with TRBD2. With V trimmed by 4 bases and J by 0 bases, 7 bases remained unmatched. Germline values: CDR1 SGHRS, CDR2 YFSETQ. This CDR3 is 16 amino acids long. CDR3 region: CASSRGLAESSYEQYF. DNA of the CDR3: TGCGCCAGCAGCAGAGGACTAGCGGAGAGCTCCTACGAGCAGTACTTC.

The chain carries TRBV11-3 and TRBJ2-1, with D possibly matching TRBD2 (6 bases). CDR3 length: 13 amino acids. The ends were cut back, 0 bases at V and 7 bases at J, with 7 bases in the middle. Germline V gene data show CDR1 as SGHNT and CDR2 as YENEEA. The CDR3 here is CASSLDGGNEQFF. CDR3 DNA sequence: TGTGCCAGCAGCTTAGATGGGGGGAATGAGCAGTTCTTC.

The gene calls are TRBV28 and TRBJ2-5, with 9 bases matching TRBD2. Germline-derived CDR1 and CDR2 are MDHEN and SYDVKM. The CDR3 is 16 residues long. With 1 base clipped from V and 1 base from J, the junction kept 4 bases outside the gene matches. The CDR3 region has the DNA TGTGCCAGCAGTTTATCTCCAGCGGGGGGCCAAGAGACCCAGTACTTC. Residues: CASSLSPAGGQETQYF.

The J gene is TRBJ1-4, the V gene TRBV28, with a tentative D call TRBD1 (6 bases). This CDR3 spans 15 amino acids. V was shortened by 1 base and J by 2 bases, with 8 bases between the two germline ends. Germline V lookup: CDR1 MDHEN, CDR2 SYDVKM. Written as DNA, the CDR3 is TGTGCCAGCAGTTTATCAGGACAGACTAATGAAAAACTGTTTTTT. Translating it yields CASSLSGQTNEKLFF. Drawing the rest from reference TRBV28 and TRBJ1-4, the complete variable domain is DVKVTQSSRYLVKRTGEKVFLECVQDMDHENMFWYRQDPGLGLRLIYFSYDVKMKEKGDIPEGYSVSREKKERFSLILESASTNQTSMYLCASSLSGQTNEKLFFGSGTQLSVL.

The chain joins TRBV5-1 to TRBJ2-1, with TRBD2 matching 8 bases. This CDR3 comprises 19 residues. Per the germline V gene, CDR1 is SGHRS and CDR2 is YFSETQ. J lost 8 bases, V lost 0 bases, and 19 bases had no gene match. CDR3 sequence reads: CASSLGMDSGAHLEDEQFF. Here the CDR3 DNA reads TGCGCCAGCAGCTTGGGTATGGATAGCGGGGCCCATTTGGAGGATGAGCAGTTCTTC.

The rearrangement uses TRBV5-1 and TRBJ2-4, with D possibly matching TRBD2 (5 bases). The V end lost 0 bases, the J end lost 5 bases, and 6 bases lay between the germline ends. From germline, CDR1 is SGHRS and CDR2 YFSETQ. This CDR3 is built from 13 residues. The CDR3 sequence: CASSLGRQNIQYF. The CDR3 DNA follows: TGCGCCAGCAGCTTGGGGAGGCAAAACATTCAGTACTTC.

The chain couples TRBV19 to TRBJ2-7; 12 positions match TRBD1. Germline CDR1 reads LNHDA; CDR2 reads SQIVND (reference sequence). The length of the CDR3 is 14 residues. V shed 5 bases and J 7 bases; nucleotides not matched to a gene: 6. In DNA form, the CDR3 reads TGTGCCAGTAGTCCGGGACAGGGGGCGGGGGAGCAGTACTTC. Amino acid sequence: CASSPGQGAGEQYF.

Written as DNA, the CDR3 is TGTGCCAGCACCCTCACTCCGGGACAGGGACTCAATGAGCAGTTCTTC. This encodes CASTLTPGQGLNEQFF. The chain recombines TRBV28 with TRBJ2-1; 9 bases match TRBD1. V was clipped by 7 bases and J by 6 bases; unmatched bases: 13. The CDR3 covers 16 residues. Germline-derived CDR1 and CDR2 are MDHEN and SYDVKM. Variable domain in full (rest from reference TRBV28 and TRBJ2-1): DVKVTQSSRYLVKRTGEKVFLECVQDMDHENMFWYRQDPGLGLRLIYFSYDVKMKEKGDIPEGYSVSREKKERFSLILESASTNQTSMYLCASTLTPGQGLNEQFFGPGTRLTVL.

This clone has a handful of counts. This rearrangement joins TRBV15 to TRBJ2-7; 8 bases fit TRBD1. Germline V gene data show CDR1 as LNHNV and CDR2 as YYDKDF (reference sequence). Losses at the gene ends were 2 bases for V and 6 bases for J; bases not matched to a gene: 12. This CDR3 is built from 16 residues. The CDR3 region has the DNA TGTGCCACCAGCAGACCATTAGGGACAGGAATGTTCGAGCAGTACTTC. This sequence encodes CATSRPLGTGMFEQYF. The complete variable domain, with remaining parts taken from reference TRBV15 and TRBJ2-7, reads DAMVIQNPRYQVTQFGKPVTLSCSQTLNHNVMYWYQQKSSQAPKLLFHYYDKDFNNEADTPDNFQSRRPNTSFCFLDIRSPGLGDTAMYLCATSRPLGTGMFEQYFGPGTRLTVT.